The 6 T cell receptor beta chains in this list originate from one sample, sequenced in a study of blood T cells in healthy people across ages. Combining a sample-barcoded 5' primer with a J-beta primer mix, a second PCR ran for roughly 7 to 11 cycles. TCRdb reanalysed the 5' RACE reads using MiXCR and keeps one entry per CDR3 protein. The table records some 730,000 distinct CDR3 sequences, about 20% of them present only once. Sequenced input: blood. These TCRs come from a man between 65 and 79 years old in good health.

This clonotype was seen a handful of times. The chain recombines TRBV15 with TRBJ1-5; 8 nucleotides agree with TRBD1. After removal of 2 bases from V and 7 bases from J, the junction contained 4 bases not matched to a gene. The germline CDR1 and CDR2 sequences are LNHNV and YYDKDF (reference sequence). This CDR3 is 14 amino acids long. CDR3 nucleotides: TGTGCCACCAGCAGACCAGGGGGCGGGCAGCCCCAGCATTTT. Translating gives CATSRPGGGQPQHF.

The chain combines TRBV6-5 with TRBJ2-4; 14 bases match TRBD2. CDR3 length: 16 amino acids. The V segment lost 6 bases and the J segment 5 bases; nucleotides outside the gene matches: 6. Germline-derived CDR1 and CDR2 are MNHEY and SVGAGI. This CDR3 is CASRRGLAGVQNIQYF. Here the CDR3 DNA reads TGTGCCAGCAGAAGGGGACTAGCGGGAGTGCAAAACATTCAGTACTTC.

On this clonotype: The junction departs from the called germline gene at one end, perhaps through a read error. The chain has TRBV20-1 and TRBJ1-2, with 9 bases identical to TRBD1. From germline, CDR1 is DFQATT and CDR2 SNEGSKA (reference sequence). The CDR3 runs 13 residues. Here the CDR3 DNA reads TGCGGTGCTACCGGGACAGGGTCTTCTGGCTACACCTTC. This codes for CGATGTGSSGYTF.

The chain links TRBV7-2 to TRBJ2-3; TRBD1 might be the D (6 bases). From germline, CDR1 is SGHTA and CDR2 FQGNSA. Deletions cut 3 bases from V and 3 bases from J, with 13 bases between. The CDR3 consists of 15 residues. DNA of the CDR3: TGTGCCAGCAGCTTTAGGGGGAGTAGGACAGATACGCAGTATTTT. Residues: CASSFRGSRTDTQYF. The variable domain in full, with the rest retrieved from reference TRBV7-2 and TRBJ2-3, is GAGVSQSPSNKVTEKGKDVELRCDPISGHTALYWYRQSLGQGLEFLIYFQGNSAPDKSGLPSDRFSAERTGGSVSTLTIQRTQQEDSAVYLCASSFRGSRTDTQYFGPGTRLTVL.

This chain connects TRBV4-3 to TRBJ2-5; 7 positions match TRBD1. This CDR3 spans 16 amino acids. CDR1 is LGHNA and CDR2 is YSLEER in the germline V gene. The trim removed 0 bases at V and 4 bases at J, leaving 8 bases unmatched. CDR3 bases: TGCGCCAGCAGCCAAGATGGAAACAGGGGAAGAGAGACCCAGTACTTC. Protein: CASSQDGNRGRETQYF.

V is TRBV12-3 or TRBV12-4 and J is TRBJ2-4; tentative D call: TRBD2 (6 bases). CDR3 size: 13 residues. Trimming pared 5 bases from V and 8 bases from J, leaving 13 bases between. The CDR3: CASSGGERDIQYF. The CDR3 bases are TGTGCCAGCAGTGGAGGGGAAAGGGACATTCAGTACTTC.